The 27 T cell receptor beta chains below all came from one sample that was sequenced in a study of cytomegalovirus exposure and HLA in healthy donors (dated by TCRdb to 2016 to 2017). Library creation used the immunoSEQ multiplex PCR assay. The multiplex PCR relied on a mix of 60 forward primers for TCR Vbeta segments and 13 reverse primers for TCR Jbeta segments. TCRdb provides this immuneACCESS table in a form limited to in-frame rearrangements. Some clones are lacking; in checked studies, under half of them reflect an unresolved V gene, and why the rest are absent is not known. The sample table records 100,000 to 150,000 clones; about four fifths of these occur just once. The ten largest clones take up around 4.1% of the sample. Sequenced: PBMCs. The source is a woman in her thirties or forties in good health and CMV-seronegative.

This clone has a handful of counts. The V call is TRBV4-3, the J call TRBJ1-1; D remains unclear. This CDR3 contains 17 residues. The germline V gene encodes CDR1 LGHNA and CDR2 YSLEER. The V end lost 3 bases, the J end lost 1 base, and 18 bases lay between the germline ends. This chain's CDR3 is CASSQTLPDGRNTEAFF. CDR3 nucleotide sequence: TGCGCCAGCAGCCAGACACTCCCGGACGGGAGGAACACTGAAGCTTTCTTT.

This rearrangement joins TRBV18 to TRBJ2-1, with 9 bases lining up with TRBD2. Germline assignment: CDR1 KGHSH and CDR2 LQKENI. This CDR3 spans 14 amino acids. With 3 bases clipped from V and 3 bases from J, the junction kept 0 bases outside the gene matches. In DNA, the CDR3 is TGTGCCAGCTCACCTAGCGGGGGCTACAATGAGCAGTTCTTC. Protein product: CASSPSGGYNEQFF.

V is TRBV25-1 and J is TRBJ1-1, with TRBD1 as a possible D gene (6 bases). Germline lookup yields CDR1 MGHDK and CDR2 SYGVNS. V was trimmed by 1 base and J by 7 bases, leaving 10 bases between them. The CDR3 sequence is 13 residues long. The CDR3 is CASSEFGGREAFF. The CDR3 coding sequence is TGTGCCAGCAGTGAATTTGGGGGCCGTGAAGCTTTCTTT.

This chain connects TRBV9 to TRBJ1-1; D is possibly TRBD1 (6 bases). Germline CDR1 and CDR2: SGDLS and YYNGEE. Trimming pared 0 bases from V and 10 bases from J, leaving 13 bases between. This CDR3 region has 13 residues. The CDR3 sequence is CASSVEGGGGAFF. The CDR3 DNA sequence: TGTGCCAGCAGCGTAGAAGGGGGAGGGGGAGCTTTCTTT. The entire variable domain, with the rest obtained from reference TRBV9 and TRBJ1-1, is as follows: DSGVTQTPKHLITATGQRVTLRCSPRSGDLSVYWYQQSLDQGLQFLIQYYNGEERAKGNILERFSAQQFPDLHSELNLSSLELGDSALYFCASSVEGGGGAFFGQGTRLTVV.

The DNA of the CDR3 is TGCGCCAGCAGCTCAAGGACAGGGGTATTGGAGACCCAGTACTTC. Amino acids: CASSSRTGVLETQYF. This chain uses TRBV5-1 with TRBJ2-5, with 9 positions matching TRBD1. The CDR3 length is 15 residues. With 3 bases clipped from V and 5 bases from J, the junction kept 8 bases outside the gene matches. Per the germline V gene, CDR1 is SGHRS and CDR2 is YFSETQ.

The chain couples TRBV7-9 to TRBJ1-1; D gene unclear. The length of the CDR3 is 12 residues. The germline V gene has CDR1 SEHNR and CDR2 FQNEAQ (reference sequence). V was clipped by 5 bases and J by 0 bases, with 4 bases between them. Written as DNA, the CDR3 is TGTGCCAGCAGCGGAGTGAACACTGAAGCTTTCTTT. Its protein is CASSGVNTEAFF.

The chain combines TRBV6-5 with TRBJ1-5, with D possibly matching TRBD1 (6 bases). V lost 9 bases to trimming and J lost 5 bases, with 20 bases between them. The CDR3 extends over 15 amino acids. Germline assignment: CDR1 MNHEY and CDR2 SVGAGI. The CDR3 sequence is CARGVTRGYHQPQHF. DNA for the CDR3: TGTGCCAGGGGGGTCACCAGGGGCTACCATCAGCCCCAGCATTTT.

The V gene is TRBV2, the J gene TRBJ2-7; D possibly corresponds to TRBD2 (6 bases). Germline CDR1 reads SNHLY; CDR2 reads FYNNEI. This CDR3 region has 15 residues. Trimming removed 0 bases at V and 6 bases at J, with 15 bases between. The CDR3 reads CASSEALGEASEQYF. CDR3 in DNA: TGTGCCAGCAGTGAAGCGCTTGGGGAGGCTAGCGAGCAGTACTTC.

This clone was counted between two and nine times. The gene calls are TRBV19 and TRBJ1-4, with 7 nucleotides matching TRBD1. The junction had 5 bases not matched to a gene; V was cut back by 3 bases and J by 7 bases. Germline assignment: CDR1 LNHDA and CDR2 SQIVND (reference sequence). This CDR3 contains 14 residues. CDR3 region: CASSITGEGEKLFF. The CDR3 DNA reads as TGTGCCAGTAGTATTACAGGGGAAGGTGAAAAACTGTTTTTT.

The rearrangement joins TRBV29-1 to TRBJ1-1, with D possibly being TRBD1 (6 bases). The germline V gene has CDR1 SQVTM and CDR2 ANQGSEA. The ends were cut back, 2 bases at V and 2 bases at J, with 12 bases in the middle. The CDR3 spans 14 residues. This chain's CDR3 is CSVESRTANTEAFF. The CDR3 DNA sequence: TGCAGCGTTGAATCCCGGACAGCAAACACTGAAGCTTTCTTT.

This rearrangement joins TRBV4-2 to TRBJ1-1; maybe TRBD1 (6 bases). V lost 0 bases to trimming and J lost 5 bases, with 7 bases between them. Germline CDR1 and CDR2: LGHNA and YNFKEQ. This CDR3 spans 13 amino acids. Here the CDR3 DNA reads TGTGCCAGCAGCCAAGACAGGGGAACTGAAGCTTTCTTT. This encodes CASSQDRGTEAFF.

This sequence joins TRBV9 and TRBJ1-1; D not resolved. The CDR3 covers 15 residues. CDR1 is SGDLS and CDR2 is YYNGEE in the germline V gene. Trimming stripped 0 bases from V and 3 bases from J, with 12 bases between. The CDR3 sequence is CASSVGRAKHTEAFF. The CDR3 DNA sequence: TGTGCCAGCAGCGTAGGGAGGGCAAAACACACTGAAGCTTTCTTT.

The rearrangement links TRBV29-1 to TRBJ2-7; possibly TRBD2 for D (6 bases). Between the trimmed V and J ends, which lost 6 bases and 3 bases, there was a span of 9 bases. The germline gives CDR1 SQVTM, CDR2 ANQGSEA. There are 11 residues in the CDR3. The CDR3 bases are TGCAGCGTCGGGACTGGCTACGAGCAGTACTTC. Its protein is CSVGTGYEQYF.

The chain uses TRBV6-1 and TRBJ2-3; 7 nucleotides match TRBD1. Germline lookup yields CDR1 MNHNS and CDR2 SASEGT. V trimming: 3 bases; J trimming: 0 bases; junction bases outside the gene matches: 3. The length of the CDR3 is 15 residues. CDR3 bases: TGTGCCAGCAGTGAGCCAGGGGGTAGCACAGATACGCAGTATTTT. This encodes CASSEPGGSTDTQYF.

The chain recombines TRBV4-3 with TRBJ2-1, with 8 bases lining up with TRBD2. Germline V gene sequence: CDR1 LGHNA, CDR2 YSLEER. The CDR3 is made up of 15 amino acids. After removal of 4 bases from V and 7 bases from J, the junction contained 9 bases not matched to a gene. The CDR3, as DNA: TGCGCCAGCAGCCGGGACGGGGGGGGGTCGAATGAGCAGTTCTTC. Translation: CASSRDGGGSNEQFF.

In this sample, this clone turned up once. The V call is TRBV5-4, the J call TRBJ1-1, with D possibly matching TRBD1 (5 bases). The CDR3 runs 13 residues. Trimming took 2 bases from V and 6 from J, leaving 11 bases between them. CDR1 and CDR2 from the germline V gene are SGHNT and YYREEE (reference sequence). DNA for the CDR3: TGTGCCAGCAGCTTCCCCAGGGATCCTGAAGCTTTCTTT. Translated: CASSFPRDPEAFF.

The V call is TRBV19, the J call TRBJ2-3; 14 bases fit TRBD2. This CDR3 is 16 amino acids long. J gave up 3 bases and V 6 bases, and 5 bases lay outside the gene matches. Per germline, CDR1 LNHDA and CDR2 SQIVND (reference sequence). This CDR3 reads CASRGLAGEITDTQYF. The CDR3 bases are TGTGCCAGTAGGGGACTAGCGGGAGAGATTACAGATACGCAGTATTTT.

The V and J genes are TRBV19 and TRBJ1-6, with TRBD1 identical over 7 bases. This CDR3 is 16 amino acids long. Germline V CDR1 and CDR2: LNHDA, SQIVND (reference sequence). After removal of 5 bases from V and 6 bases from J, the junction contained 10 bases not matched to a gene. CDR3 coding DNA: TGTGCCAGTAGTGCCCGAACCGGGACAGCTAATTCACCCCTCCACTTT. As protein: CASSARTGTANSPLHF.

The chain employs TRBV4-1 and TRBJ2-7; tentative D call: TRBD1 (6 bases). The CDR3 runs to 13 residues. The V gene's germline CDR1 is MGHRA and CDR2 YSYEKL. Deletions cut 6 bases from V and 3 bases from J, with 12 bases between. CDR3 DNA sequence: TGCGCCAGCAGTCAGGGGTTACACTACGAGCAGTACTTC. This sequence encodes CASSQGLHYEQYF.

The chain recombines TRBV27 with TRBJ2-7, with D tentatively TRBD1 (6 bases). V was trimmed by 8 bases and J by 2 bases, leaving 37 bases between them. The CDR3 is 21 amino acids. The germline V gene encodes CDR1 MNHEY and CDR2 SMNVEV (reference sequence). In nucleotides, the CDR3 is TGTGCCAGCTCCCGCTTTTGGGCACCTACCCGGGATTTACAGGGAGCCTACGAGCAGTACTTC. The encoded protein is CASSRFWAPTRDLQGAYEQYF.

The chain recombines TRBV19 with TRBJ1-1; a possible D gene is TRBD1 (6 bases). The CDR3 contains 16 residues. Germline CDR1 is LNHDA and CDR2 is SQIVND (reference sequence). The V end lost 7 bases, the J end lost 5 bases, and 23 bases lay between the germline ends. The CDR3 here is CASTAFPQGWGTEAFF. The CDR3 nucleotides are TGTGCCAGTACCGCCTTCCCACAGGGATGGGGGACTGAAGCTTTCTTT.

The J gene is TRBJ2-1, the V gene TRBV2; 9 positions match TRBD2. Trimming cost V 8 bases and J 5 bases; bases outside gene matches: 13. Germline V gene sequence: CDR1 SNHLY, CDR2 FYNNEI. The length of the CDR3 is 16 residues. CDR3 coding DNA: TGTGCCAGCGCCCCCATGGTAGCGGGGGCCCACAATGAGCAGTTCTTC. Protein sequence: CASAPMVAGAHNEQFF.

Here the CDR3 DNA reads TGCGCCAGCAGCTTGGACGGACAGGATCCTGAAGCTTTCTTT. This gives the protein CASSLDGQDPEAFF. The V and J genes are TRBV5-1 and TRBJ1-1, with 7 bases aligning to TRBD1. J was trimmed by 6 bases and V by 0 bases; bases with no gene match: 5. This CDR3 is built from 14 residues. Germline CDR1 SGHRS, CDR2 YFSETQ.

Here the CDR3 DNA reads TGTGCCAGTAGTATGGCAGGGCAGGGGTATGGCTACACCTTC. It is translated as CASSMAGQGYGYTF. The chain employs TRBV19 and TRBJ1-2; possible D gene TRBD1, 6 bases. The germline V gene encodes CDR1 LNHDA and CDR2 SQIVND (reference sequence). The CDR3 is made up of 14 amino acids. Trimming took 3 bases from V and 5 from J, leaving 13 bases between them.

A few counts support this clone. The chain recombines TRBV7-3 with TRBJ2-5; perhaps TRBD2 as D (5 bases). Germline loops: CDR1 SGHTA, CDR2 FQGTGA. The V and J ends lost 1 base and 5 bases respectively, with 8 bases between them. This CDR3 spans 13 amino acids. The CDR3 spells CASSLRGGETQYF. CDR3 DNA: TGTGCCAGCAGCTTAAGAGGCGGGGAGACCCAGTACTTC.

This chain links TRBV9 with TRBJ1-2, with TRBD1 matching 7 bases. This CDR3 is built from 13 residues. The germline V gene encodes CDR1 SGDLS and CDR2 YYNGEE. V gave up 5 bases and J gave up 6 bases; unmatched junction bases: 7. The CDR3 sequence is CASRTGQADGYTF. For the CDR3, the DNA is TGTGCCAGCAGAACAGGACAGGCGGATGGCTACACCTTC.

The genes are TRBV4-3 and TRBJ2-7; TRBD2 matches 8 bases. Trimming cost V 5 bases and J 2 bases; bases outside gene matches: 5. This CDR3 comprises 14 residues. Germline CDR1 LGHNA, CDR2 YSLEER. The CDR3 DNA reads as TGCGCCAGCAGCTGGAGCGGGAGCACCTACGAGCAGTACTTC. Its protein is CASSWSGSTYEQYF.